This T cell receptor beta chain stems from a study of shared clonotypes between healthy human individuals. The V gene's germline CDR1 is MGHDK and CDR2 SYGVNS. The CDR3 contains 16 residues. The trim removed 2 bases at V and 5 bases at J, leaving 9 bases unmatched. Deep was the level at which the assay was run. Profiling relied on immunoSEQ multiplex PCR, and the TCRdb table lists in-frame clones only, not all of them. The data hold fewer than 3 million clones, with less than 95% observed a single time. The CD4+ fraction was divided into a CD45RA+ naive subset and a CD45RA-negative memory subset. Sequenced material: naive CD4+ T cells from PBMCs. Sample subset: CD45RA+ positively selected. The V call is TRBV25-1, the J call TRBJ1-5; TRBD1 matches 7 bases. The sequence was obtained from a man younger than 30 in good health. Some clones in this sample may be carry-over from other donors' samples. CDR3 bases: TGTGCCAGCAGTGAAGACTACTACAGGGGTCATCAGCCCCAGCATTTT. Its translation is CASSEDYYRGHQPQHF.